This TCR beta chain derives from a study of T cells after yellow fever vaccination. Broader study findings: The appearance of a small share of clonotypes in both CD4 and CD8 compartments was observed. FACS-sorted repertoires could contain abundant clonotypes contaminating from the bulk population.

Germline assignment: CDR1 LGHDT and CDR2 YNNKEL (reference sequence). The trim removed 10 bases at V and 0 bases at J, leaving 11 bases unmatched. The length of the CDR3 is 18 residues. Only a few counts were recorded for this clonotype. Its antigen is unidentified. TCRdb reanalysed the 5' RACE reads using MiXCR and keeps one entry per CDR3 protein. Of approximately 69,000 distinct CDR3 sequences in the sample, 5% to 6.5% were seen once. The sequencing here drew on CD4+ T cells sorted from PBMCs, taken less than 16 days after the first yellow fever vaccination. This clonotype was sampled from a young man who received the YFV17D yellow fever vaccine. The chain uses TRBV3-1 and TRBJ2-2, with 13 bases fitting TRBD2. The CDR3 spells CATSPGLAGVSNTGELFF. The CDR3 nucleotides read TGTGCCACCTCCCCCGGACTAGCGGGGGTCTCGAACACCGGGGAGCTGTTTTTT.